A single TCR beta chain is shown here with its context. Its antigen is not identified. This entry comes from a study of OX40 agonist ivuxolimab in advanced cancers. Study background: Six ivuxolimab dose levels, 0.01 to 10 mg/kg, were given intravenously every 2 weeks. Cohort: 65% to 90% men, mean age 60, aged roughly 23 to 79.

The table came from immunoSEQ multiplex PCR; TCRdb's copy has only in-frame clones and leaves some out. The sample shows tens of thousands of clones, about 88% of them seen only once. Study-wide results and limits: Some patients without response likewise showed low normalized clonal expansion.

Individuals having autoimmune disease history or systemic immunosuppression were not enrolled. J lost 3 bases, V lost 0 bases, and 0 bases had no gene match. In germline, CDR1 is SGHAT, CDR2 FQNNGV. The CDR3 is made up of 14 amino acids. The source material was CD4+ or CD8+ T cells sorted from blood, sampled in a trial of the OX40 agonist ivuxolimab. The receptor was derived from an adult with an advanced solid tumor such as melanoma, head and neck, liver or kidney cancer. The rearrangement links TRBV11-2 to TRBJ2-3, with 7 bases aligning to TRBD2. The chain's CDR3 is CASSLDGRTDTQYF. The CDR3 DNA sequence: TGTGCCAGCAGCTTAGACGGGAGGACAGATACGCAGTATTTT. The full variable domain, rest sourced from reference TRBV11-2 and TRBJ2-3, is EAGVAQSPRYKIIEKRQSVAFWCNPISGHATLYWYQQILGQGPKLLIQFQNNGVVDDSQLPKDRFSAERLKGVDSTLKIQPAKLEDSAVYLCASSLDGRTDTQYFGPGTRLTVL.